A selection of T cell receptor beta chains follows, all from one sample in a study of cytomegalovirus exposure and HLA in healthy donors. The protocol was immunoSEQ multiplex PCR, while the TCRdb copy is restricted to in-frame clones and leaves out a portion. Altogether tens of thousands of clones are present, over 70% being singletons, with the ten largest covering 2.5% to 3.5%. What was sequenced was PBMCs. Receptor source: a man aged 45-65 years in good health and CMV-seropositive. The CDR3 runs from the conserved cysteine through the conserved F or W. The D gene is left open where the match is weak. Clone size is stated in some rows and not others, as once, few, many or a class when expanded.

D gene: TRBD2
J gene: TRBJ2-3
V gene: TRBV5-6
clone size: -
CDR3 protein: CASSRGLAGVGDTQYF
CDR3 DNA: TGTGCCAGCAGCCGGGGACTAGCGGGAGTGGGAGATACGCAGTATTTT

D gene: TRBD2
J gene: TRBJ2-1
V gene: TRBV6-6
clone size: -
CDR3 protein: CASSYGGRDYNEQFF
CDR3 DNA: TGTGCCAGCAGTTACGGCGGGAGAGACTACAATGAGCAGTTCTTC

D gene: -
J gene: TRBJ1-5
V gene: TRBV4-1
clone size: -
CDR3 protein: CASSQGALSQRTDNQPQHF
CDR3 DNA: TGCGCCAGCAGCCAAGGAGCATTGAGCCAGCGGACAGACAATCAGCCCCAGCATTTT

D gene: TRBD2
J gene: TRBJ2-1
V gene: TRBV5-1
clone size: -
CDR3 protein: CASSLGLAGVSYNEQFF
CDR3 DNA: TGCGCCAGCAGCTTGGGACTAGCGGGTGTCTCCTACAATGAGCAGTTCTTC

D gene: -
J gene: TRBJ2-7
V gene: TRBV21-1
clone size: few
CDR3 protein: CASSLRGRSSSSYEQYF
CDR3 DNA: TGTGCCAGCAGCCTCAGGGGACGGAGTTCGAGCTCCTACGAGCAGTACTTC

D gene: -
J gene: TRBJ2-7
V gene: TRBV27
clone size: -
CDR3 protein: CASSQKEGPYEQYF
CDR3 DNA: TGTGCCAGCAGCCAAAAGGAGGGCCCGTACGAGCAGTACTTC

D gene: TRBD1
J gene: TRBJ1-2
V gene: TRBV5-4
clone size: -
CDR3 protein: CASSFWDRRTNYGYTF
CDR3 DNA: TGTGCCAGCAGCTTTTGGGACAGAAGAACTAACTATGGCTACACCTTC

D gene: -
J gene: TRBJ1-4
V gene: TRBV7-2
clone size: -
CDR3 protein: CASSPLQKGEKLFF
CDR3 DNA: TGTGCCAGCAGCCCCCTCCAAAAGGGGGAAAAACTGTTTTTT

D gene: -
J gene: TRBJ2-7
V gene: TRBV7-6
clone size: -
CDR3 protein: CASSSSYRDMYF
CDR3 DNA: TGTGCCAGCAGCTCGAGCTACAGGGATATGTACTTC

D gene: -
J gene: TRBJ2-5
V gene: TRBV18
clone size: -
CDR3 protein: CASSPPTPRETQYF
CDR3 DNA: TGTGCCAGCTCACCTCCTACTCCGCGGGAGACCCAGTACTTC

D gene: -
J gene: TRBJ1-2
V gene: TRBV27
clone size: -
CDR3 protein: CASSLGRGYGYTF
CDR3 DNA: TGTGCCAGCAGTTTGGGCAGGGGCTATGGCTACACCTTC

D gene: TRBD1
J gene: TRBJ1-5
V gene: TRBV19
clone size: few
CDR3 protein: CASSPGPQGAYQPQHF
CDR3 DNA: TGTGCCAGTAGTCCAGGGCCACAGGGGGCTTATCAGCCCCAGCATTTT

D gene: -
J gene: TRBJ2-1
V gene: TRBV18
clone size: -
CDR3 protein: CASSPPRDGLNEQFF
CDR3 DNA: TGTGCCAGCTCACCACCGCGGGATGGTCTCAATGAGCAGTTCTTC

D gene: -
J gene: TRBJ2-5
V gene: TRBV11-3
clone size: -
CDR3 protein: CASRMDSGWAQYF
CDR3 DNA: TGTGCCAGCAGAATGGACTCGGGTTGGGCCCAGTACTTC

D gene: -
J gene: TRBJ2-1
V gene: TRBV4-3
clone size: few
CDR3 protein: CASSQDETAYNEQFF
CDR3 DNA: TGCGCCAGCAGCCAAGATGAGACAGCGTACAATGAGCAGTTCTTC

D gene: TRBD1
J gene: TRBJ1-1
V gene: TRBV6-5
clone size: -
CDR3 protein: CASSQDRLNTEAFF
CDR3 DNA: TGTGCCAGCAGTCAGGACAGGCTGAACACTGAAGCTTTCTTT

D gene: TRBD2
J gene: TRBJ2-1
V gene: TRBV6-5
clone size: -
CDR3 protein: CASSYSSASGSGEQFF
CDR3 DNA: TGTGCCAGCAGTTACTCGAGTGCTAGCGGGAGTGGTGAGCAGTTCTTC

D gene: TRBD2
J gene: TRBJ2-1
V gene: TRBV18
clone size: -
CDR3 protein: CASSPTSGRSYNEQFF
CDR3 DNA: TGTGCCAGCTCACCAACTAGCGGGAGGTCCTACAATGAGCAGTTCTTC

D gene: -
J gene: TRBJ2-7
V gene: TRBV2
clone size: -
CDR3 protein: CASIKPRGYEQYF
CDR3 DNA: TGTGCCAGCATCAAGCCTAGAGGCTACGAGCAGTACTTC

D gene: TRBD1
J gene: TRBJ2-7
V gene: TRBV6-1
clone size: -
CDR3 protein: CASSLDRGGYEQYF
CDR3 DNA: TGTGCCAGCAGTCTTGACAGGGGCGGCTACGAGCAGTACTTC

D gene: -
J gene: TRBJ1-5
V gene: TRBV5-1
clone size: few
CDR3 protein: CASSLDISQPQHF
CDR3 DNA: TGCGCCAGCAGCTTGGACATTTCTCAGCCCCAGCATTTT

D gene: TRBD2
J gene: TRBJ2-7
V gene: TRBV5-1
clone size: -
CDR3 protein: CASSLGLAGVEQYF
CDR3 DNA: TGCGCCAGCAGCTTGGGACTAGCGGGAGTCGAGCAGTACTTC

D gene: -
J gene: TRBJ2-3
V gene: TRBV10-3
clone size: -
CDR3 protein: CAISETADTQYF
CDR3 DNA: TGTGCCATCAGTGAGACAGCAGATACGCAGTATTTT

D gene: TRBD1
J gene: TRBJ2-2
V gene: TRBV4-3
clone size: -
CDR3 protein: CASSQDPPTGGDTGELFF
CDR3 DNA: TGCGCCAGCAGCCAAGACCCCCCGACAGGGGGTGACACCGGGGAGCTGTTTTTT

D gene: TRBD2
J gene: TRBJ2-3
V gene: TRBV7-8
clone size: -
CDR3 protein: CASRSRGGRKDTQYF
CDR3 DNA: TGTGCCAGCAGAAGCCGCGGGGGGAGAAAAGATACGCAGTATTTT

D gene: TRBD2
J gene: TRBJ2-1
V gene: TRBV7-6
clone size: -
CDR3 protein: CASSLAEPSGTFGNEQFF
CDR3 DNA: TGTGCCAGCAGCTTAGCAGAGCCGAGCGGGACCTTCGGGAATGAGCAGTTCTTC

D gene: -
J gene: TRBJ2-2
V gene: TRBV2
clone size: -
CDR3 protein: CASSEAAGELFF
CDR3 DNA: TGTGCCAGCAGTGAGGCTGCCGGGGAGCTGTTTTTT

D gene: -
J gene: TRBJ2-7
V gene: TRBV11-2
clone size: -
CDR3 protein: CASSLDRLYEQYF
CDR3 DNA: TGTGCCAGCAGCTTAGATAGACTTTACGAGCAGTACTTC

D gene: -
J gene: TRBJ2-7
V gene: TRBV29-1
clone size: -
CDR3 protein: CSVAHLQVPPLSLDF
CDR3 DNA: TGCAGCGTTGCCCATTTACAGGTCCCCCCTCTGAGTTTGGACTTC

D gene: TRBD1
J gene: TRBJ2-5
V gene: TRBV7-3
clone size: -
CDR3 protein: CASSLIGRTGGETQYF
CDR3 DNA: TGTGCCAGCAGCTTAATCGGCAGGACAGGGGGGGAGACCCAGTACTTC

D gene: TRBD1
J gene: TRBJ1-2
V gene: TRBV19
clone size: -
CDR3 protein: CASRTGQGEYDGYTF
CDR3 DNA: TGTGCCAGTAGGACCGGACAGGGAGAATACGATGGCTACACCTTC